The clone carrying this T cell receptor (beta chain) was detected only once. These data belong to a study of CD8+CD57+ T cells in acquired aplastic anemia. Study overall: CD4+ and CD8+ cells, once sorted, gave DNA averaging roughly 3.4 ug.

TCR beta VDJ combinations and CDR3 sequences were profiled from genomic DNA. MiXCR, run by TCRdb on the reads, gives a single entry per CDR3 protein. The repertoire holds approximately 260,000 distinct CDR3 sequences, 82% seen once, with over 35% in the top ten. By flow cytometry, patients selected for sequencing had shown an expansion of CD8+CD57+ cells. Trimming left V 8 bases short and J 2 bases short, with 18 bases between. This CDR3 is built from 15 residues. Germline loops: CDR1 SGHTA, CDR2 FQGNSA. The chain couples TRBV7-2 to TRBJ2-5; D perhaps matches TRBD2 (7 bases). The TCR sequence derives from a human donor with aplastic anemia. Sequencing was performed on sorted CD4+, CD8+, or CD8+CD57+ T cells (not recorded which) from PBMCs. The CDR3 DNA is TGTGCCAGCGGGAATGGAGGGGGGGCTCAAGAGACCCAGTACTTC. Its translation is CASGNGGGAQETQYF. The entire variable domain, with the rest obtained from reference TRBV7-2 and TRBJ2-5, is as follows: GAGVSQSPSNKVTEKGKDVELRCDPISGHTALYWYRQSLGQGLEFLIYFQGNSAPDKSGLPSDRFSAERTGGSVSTLTIQRTQQEDSAVYLCASGNGGGAQETQYFGPGTRLLVL.